This T cell receptor beta chain came from a study of blood T cells in healthy people across ages. Trimming took off 2 bases at V and 0 bases at J, with 7 bases between the two ends. The CDR3 has 14 amino acids. CDR1 MNHNS and CDR2 SASEGT come from the germline V gene. This clonotype has more than one count but fewer than ten. It was with a sample-barcoded 5' primer and a J-beta primer mix that a second PCR of about 7 to 12 cycles was run. Each cDNA molecule, via a template-switch adaptor with 12 random nucleotides, was tagged. TCRdb passed the 5' RACE reads through MiXCR, listing each CDR3 protein once. The sample lists roughly 800,000 distinct CDR3 sequences, roughly 60% seen once, with about 20% in the top ten.

The chain carries TRBV6-1 and TRBJ2-5; unclear D gene. Sequencing was performed on blood. This sequence was found in a young man in good health. CDR3 protein: CASSELADQETQYF. In DNA, the CDR3 is TGTGCCAGCAGTGAATTGGCGGACCAAGAGACCCAGTACTTC.